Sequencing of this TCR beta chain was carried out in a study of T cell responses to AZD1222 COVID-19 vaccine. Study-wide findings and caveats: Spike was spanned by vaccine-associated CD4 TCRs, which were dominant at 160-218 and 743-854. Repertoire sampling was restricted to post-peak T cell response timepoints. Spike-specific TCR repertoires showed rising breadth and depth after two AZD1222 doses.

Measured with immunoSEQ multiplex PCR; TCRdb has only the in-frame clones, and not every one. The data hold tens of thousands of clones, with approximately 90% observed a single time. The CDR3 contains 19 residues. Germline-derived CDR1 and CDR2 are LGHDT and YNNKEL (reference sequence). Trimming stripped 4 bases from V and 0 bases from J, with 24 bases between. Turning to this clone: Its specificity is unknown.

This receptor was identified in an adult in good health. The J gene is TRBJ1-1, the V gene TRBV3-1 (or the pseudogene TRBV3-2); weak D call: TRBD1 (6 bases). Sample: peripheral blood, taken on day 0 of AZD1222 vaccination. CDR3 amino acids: CASSLGLFTDSHMNTEAFF. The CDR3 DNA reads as TGTGCCAGCAGCCTCGGGCTCTTCACGGACAGCCATATGAACACTGAAGCTTTCTTT.